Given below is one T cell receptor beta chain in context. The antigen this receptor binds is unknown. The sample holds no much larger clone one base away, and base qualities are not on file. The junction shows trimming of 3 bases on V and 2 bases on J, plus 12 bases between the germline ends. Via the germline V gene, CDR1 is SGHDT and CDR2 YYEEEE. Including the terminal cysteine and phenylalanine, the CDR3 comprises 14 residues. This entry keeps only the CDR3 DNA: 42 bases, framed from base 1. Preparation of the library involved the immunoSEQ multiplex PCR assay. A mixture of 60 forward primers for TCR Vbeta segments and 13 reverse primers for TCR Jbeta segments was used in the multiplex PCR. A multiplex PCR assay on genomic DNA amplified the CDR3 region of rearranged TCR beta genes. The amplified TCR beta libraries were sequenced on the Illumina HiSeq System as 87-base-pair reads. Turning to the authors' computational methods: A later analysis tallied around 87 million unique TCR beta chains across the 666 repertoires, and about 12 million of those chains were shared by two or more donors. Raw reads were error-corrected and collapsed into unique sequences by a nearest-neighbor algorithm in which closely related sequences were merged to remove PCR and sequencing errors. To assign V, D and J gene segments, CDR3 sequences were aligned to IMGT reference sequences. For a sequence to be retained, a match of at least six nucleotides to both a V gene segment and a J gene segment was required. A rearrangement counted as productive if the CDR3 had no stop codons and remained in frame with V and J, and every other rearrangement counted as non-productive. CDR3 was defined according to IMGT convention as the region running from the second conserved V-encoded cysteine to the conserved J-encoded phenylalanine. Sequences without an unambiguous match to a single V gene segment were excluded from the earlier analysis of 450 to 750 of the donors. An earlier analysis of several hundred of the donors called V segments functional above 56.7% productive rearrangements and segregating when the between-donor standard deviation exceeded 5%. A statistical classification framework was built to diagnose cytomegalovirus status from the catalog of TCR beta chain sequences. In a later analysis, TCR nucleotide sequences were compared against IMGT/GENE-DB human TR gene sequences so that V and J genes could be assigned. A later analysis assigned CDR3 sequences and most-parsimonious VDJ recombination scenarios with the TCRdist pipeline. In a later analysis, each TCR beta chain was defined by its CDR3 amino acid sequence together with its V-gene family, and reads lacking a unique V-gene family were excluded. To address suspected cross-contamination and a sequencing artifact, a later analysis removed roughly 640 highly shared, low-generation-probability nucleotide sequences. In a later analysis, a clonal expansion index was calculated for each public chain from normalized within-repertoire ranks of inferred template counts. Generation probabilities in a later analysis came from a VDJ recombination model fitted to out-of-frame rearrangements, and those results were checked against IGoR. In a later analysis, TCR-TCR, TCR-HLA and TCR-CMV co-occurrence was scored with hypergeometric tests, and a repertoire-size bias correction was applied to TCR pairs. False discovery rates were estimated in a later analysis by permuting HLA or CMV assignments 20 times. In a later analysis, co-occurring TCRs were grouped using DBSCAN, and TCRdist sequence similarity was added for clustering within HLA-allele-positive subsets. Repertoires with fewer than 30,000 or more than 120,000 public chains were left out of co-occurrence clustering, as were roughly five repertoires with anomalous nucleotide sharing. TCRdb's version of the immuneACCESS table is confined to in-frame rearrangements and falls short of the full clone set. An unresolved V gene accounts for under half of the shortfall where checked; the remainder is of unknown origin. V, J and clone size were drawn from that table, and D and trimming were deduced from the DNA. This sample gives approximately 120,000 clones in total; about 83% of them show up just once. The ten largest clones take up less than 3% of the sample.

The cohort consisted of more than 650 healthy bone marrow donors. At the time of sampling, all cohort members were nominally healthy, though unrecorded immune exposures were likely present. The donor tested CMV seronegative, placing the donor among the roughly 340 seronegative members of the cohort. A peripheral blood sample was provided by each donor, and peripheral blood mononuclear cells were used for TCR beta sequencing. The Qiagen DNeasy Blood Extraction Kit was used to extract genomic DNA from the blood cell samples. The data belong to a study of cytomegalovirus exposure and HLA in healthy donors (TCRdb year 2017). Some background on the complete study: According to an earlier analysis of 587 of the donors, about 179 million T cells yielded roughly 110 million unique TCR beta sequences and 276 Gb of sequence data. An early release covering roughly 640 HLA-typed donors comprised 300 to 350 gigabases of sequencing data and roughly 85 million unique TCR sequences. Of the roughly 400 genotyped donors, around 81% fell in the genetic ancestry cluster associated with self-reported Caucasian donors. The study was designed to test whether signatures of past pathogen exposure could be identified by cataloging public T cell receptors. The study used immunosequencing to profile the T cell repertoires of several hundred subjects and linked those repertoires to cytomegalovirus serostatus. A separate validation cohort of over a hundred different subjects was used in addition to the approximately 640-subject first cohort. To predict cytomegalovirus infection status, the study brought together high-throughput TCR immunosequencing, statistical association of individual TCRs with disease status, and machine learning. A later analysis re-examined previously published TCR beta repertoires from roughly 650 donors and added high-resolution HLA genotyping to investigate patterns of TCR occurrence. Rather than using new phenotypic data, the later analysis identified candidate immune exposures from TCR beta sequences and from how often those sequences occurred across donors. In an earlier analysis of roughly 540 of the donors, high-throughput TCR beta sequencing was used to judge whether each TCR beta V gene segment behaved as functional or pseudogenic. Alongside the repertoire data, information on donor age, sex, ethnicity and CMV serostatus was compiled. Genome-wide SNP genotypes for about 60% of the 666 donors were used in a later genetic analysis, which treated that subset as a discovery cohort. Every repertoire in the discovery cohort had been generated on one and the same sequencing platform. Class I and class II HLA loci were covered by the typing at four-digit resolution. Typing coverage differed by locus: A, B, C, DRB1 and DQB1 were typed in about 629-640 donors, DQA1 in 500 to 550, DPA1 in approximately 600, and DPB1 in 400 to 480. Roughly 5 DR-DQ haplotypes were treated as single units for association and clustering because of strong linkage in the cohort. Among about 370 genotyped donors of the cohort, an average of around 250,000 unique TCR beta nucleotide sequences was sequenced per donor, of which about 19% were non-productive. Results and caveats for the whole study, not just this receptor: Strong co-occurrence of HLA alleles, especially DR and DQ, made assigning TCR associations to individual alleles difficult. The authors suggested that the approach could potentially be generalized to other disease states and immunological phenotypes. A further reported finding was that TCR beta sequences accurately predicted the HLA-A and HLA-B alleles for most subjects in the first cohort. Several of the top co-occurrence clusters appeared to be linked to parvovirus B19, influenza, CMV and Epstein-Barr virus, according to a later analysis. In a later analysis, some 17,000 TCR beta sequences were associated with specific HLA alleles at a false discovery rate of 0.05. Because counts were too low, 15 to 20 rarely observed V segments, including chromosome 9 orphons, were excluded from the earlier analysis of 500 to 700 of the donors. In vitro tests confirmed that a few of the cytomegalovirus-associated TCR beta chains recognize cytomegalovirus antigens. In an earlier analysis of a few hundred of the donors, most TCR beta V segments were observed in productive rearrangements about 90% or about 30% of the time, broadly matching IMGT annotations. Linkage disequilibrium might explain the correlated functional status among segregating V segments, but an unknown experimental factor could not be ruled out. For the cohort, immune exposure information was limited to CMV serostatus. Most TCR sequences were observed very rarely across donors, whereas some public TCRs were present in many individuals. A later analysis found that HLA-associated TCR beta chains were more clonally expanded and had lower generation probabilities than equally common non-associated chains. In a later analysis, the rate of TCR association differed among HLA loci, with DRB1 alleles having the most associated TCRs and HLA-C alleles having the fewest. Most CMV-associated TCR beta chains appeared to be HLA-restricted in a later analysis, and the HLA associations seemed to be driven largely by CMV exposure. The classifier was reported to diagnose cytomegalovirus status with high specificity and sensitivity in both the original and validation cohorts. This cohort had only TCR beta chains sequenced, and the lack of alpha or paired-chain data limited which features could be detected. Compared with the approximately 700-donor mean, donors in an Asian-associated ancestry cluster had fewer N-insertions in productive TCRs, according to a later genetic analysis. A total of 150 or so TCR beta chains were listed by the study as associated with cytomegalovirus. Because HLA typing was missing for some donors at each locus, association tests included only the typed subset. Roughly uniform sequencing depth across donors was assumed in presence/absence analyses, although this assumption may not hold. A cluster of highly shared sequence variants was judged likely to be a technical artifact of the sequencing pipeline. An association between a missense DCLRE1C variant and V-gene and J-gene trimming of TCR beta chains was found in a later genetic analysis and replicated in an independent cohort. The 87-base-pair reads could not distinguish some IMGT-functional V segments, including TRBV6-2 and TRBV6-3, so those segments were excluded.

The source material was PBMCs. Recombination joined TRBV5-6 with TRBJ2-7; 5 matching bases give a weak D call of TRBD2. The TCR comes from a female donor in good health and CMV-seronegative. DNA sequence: TGTGCCAGCAGCTCCTACCTGAGGGCCTACGAGCAGTACTTC. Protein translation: CASSSYLRAYEQYF.